Following are 21 T cell receptor beta chains from one sample sequenced in a study of blood T cell repertoires in COVID-19. Profiling relied on immunoSEQ multiplex PCR, and the TCRdb table lists in-frame clones only, not all of them. Among 150,000 or so clones listed, approximately 86% were seen once. Sequencing used PBMCs or T cells enriched from blood (not recorded which). These receptors came from a woman aged 40 to 50 who had been exposed to COVID-19.

This clone was recorded once. J is TRBJ2-1 and V is TRBV12-3 or TRBV12-4, with 7 bases identical to TRBD1. V was clipped by 6 bases and J by 7 bases; unmatched bases: 6. The CDR3 spans 13 residues. The CDR3 region is CASSLTGENEQFF. DNA for the CDR3: TGTGCCAGCAGCCTCACAGGGGAGAATGAGCAGTTCTTC.

The table lists this clone with a count of one. The rearrangement joins TRBV9 to TRBJ2-7, with 8 bases that match TRBD2. The CDR3 extends over 14 amino acids. Germline V gene sequence: CDR1 SGDLS, CDR2 YYNGEE. Trimming at V came to 3 bases and at J to 3 bases, leaving 5 bases not matched to a gene. The CDR3 spells CASSALTSDYEQYF. The CDR3 region has the DNA TGTGCCAGCAGCGCCTTGACTAGCGACTACGAGCAGTACTTC. Using reference TRBV9 and TRBJ2-7 for the parts outside the CDR3, the full variable domain is DSGVTQTPKHLITATGQRVTLRCSPRSGDLSVYWYQQSLDQGLQFLIQYYNGEERAKGNILERFSAQQFPDLHSELNLSSLELGDSALYFCASSALTSDYEQYFGPGTRLTVT.

This clone was detected only once. The rearrangement uses TRBV28 and TRBJ1-5; D gene uncertain. The CDR3 totals 12 residues. The V end lost 4 bases, the J end lost 4 bases, and 5 bases lay between the germline ends. The germline V gene encodes CDR1 MDHEN and CDR2 SYDVKM. The CDR3 DNA follows: TGTGCCAGCAGTTCGTTGAATCAGCCCCAGCATTTT. This sequence encodes CASSSLNQPQHF.

The chain joins TRBV28 to TRBJ1-2, with 10 bases fitting TRBD1. After removal of 6 bases from V and 7 bases from J, the junction contained 5 bases not matched to a gene. CDR1 is MDHEN, CDR2 SYDVKM, per germline. The CDR3 is 13 amino acids. CDR3 sequence reads: CASRPGQGFGYTF. CDR3 bases: TGTGCCAGCAGACCGGGACAGGGGTTTGGCTACACCTTC.

This chain uses TRBV7-2 with TRBJ2-6; a weak D match, TRBD1 (5 bases). The V and J ends lost 5 bases and 0 bases respectively, with 11 bases between them. The germline V gene encodes CDR1 SGHTA and CDR2 FQGNSA. This CDR3 is built from 16 residues. The CDR3 DNA follows: TGTGCCAGCAGCCCCAAGACAGCCTCTGGGGCCAACGTCCTGACTTTC. Translating it yields CASSPKTASGANVLTF. Combining the CDR3 with reference TRBV7-2 and TRBJ2-6 gives the whole variable domain GAGVSQSPSNKVTEKGKDVELRCDPISGHTALYWYRQSLGQGLEFLIYFQGNSAPDKSGLPSDRFSAERTGGSVSTLTIQRTQQEDSAVYLCASSPKTASGANVLTFGAGSRLTVL.

The chain couples TRBV7-7 to TRBJ2-2; 9 nucleotides align to TRBD2. This CDR3 comprises 15 residues. The germline gives CDR1 SSHAT, CDR2 FNYEAQ (reference sequence). The V and J ends lost 3 bases and 5 bases, in that order; junction bases with no gene match: 4. The CDR3 protein is CASSFDAGGTGELFF. DNA for the CDR3: TGTGCCAGCAGCTTTGATGCGGGGGGGACCGGGGAGCTGTTTTTT.

DNA of the CDR3: TGTGCCAGCAGCCGCCCGGGGACTAGGCTCGTACAGTTCTTC. Translation: CASSRPGTRLVQFF. J is TRBJ2-1 and V is TRBV5-6; 8 bases are shared with TRBD2. The CDR3 sequence is 14 residues long. The V and J ends lost 4 bases and 13 bases, in that order; junction bases with no gene match: 13. Germline V lookup: CDR1 SGHDT, CDR2 YYEEEE.

The chain combines TRBV18 with TRBJ2-5; D remains ambiguous. Germline CDR1 and CDR2: KGHSH and LQKENI. V lost 3 bases, J lost 4 bases, and 12 bases lay in between. CDR3 size: 14 residues. DNA for the CDR3: TGTGCCAGCTCACCGCCGGTTTCTGTAGAGACCCAGTACTTC. This codes for CASSPPVSVETQYF.

This chain links TRBV9 with TRBJ1-4, with TRBD1 matching over 8 bases. V trimming: 2 bases; J trimming: 8 bases; junction bases outside the gene matches: 2. The CDR3 runs 13 residues. Per germline, CDR1 SGDLS and CDR2 YYNGEE. The CDR3 DNA follows: TGTGCCAGCAGCGTTGACAGGGGCGAAAAACTGTTTTTT. Its translation is CASSVDRGEKLFF. Drawing the rest from reference TRBV9 and TRBJ1-4, the complete variable domain is DSGVTQTPKHLITATGQRVTLRCSPRSGDLSVYWYQQSLDQGLQFLIQYYNGEERAKGNILERFSAQQFPDLHSELNLSSLELGDSALYFCASSVDRGEKLFFGSGTQLSVL.

The chain recombines TRBV9 with TRBJ1-2; 9 bases map to TRBD1. From germline, CDR1 is SGDLS and CDR2 YYNGEE. The trim removed 0 bases at V and 4 bases at J, leaving 4 bases unmatched. CDR3 length: 15 amino acids. This chain's CDR3 is CASSVEGTGLYGYTF. CDR3 bases: TGTGCCAGCAGCGTAGAAGGGACAGGGCTCTATGGCTACACCTTC.

This rearrangement joins TRBV7-2 to TRBJ1-2; possibly TRBD1 for D (6 bases). The CDR3 consists of 14 residues. Germline V CDR1 and CDR2: SGHTA, FQGNSA. Trimming took off 2 bases at V and 8 bases at J, with 15 bases between the two ends. The CDR3 DNA is TGTGCCAGCAGCTTATTGAGTGGGGGCTACGGCTACACCTTC. This encodes CASSLLSGGYGYTF.

This sequence joins TRBV5-1 and TRBJ2-7, with 12 bases identical to TRBD2. The germline V gene has CDR1 SGHRS and CDR2 YFSETQ. V trimming: 4 bases; J trimming: 5 bases; junction bases outside the gene matches: 7. This CDR3 region has 15 residues. CDR3 sequence: CASSPGLAGFHEQYF. The DNA of the CDR3 is TGCGCCAGCAGCCCAGGACTAGCGGGGTTCCACGAGCAGTACTTC.

The gene calls are TRBV18 and TRBJ2-1; 11 nucleotides match TRBD2. Germline V gene sequence: CDR1 KGHSH, CDR2 LQKENI. V gave up 1 base and J gave up 0 bases; unmatched junction bases: 8. This CDR3 contains 19 residues. CDR3 sequence: CASSPRGPSGGSSYNEQFF. Written as DNA, the CDR3 is TGTGCCAGCTCACCACGGGGGCCTAGCGGGGGGAGCTCCTACAATGAGCAGTTCTTC.

The chain joins TRBV6-1 to TRBJ1-6; D might be TRBD1 (6 bases). Trimming took off 1 base at V and 4 bases at J, with 8 bases between the two ends. CDR1 is MNHNS and CDR2 is SASEGT in the germline V gene. CDR3 length: 15 residues. The CDR3 DNA follows: TGTGCCAGCAGTGAAGTGGGACAATATAATTCACCCCTCCACTTT. The encoded protein is CASSEVGQYNSPLHF.

The V and J genes are TRBV9 and TRBJ2-1, with 9 positions matching TRBD2. V gave up 3 bases and J gave up 5 bases; unmatched junction bases: 6. The germline gives CDR1 SGDLS, CDR2 YYNGEE. The CDR3 sequence is 15 residues long. In nucleotides, the CDR3 is TGTGCCAGCAGCGAGGGTCCTAGCGGGAACAATGAGCAGTTCTTC. Encoded protein: CASSEGPSGNNEQFF.

The chain combines TRBV15 with TRBJ2-1, with TRBD2 as a possible D gene (5 bases). Trimming took 3 bases from V and 10 from J, leaving 10 bases between them. CDR3 size: 12 residues. The germline V gene encodes CDR1 LNHNV and CDR2 YYDKDF (reference sequence). CDR3 bases: TGTGCCACCAGCAGCCCTAGAGGGGAGCAGTTCTTC. Translated: CATSSPRGEQFF.

The genes are TRBV18 and TRBJ1-1, with 7 bases fitting TRBD1. This CDR3 spans 13 amino acids. V trimming: 2 bases; J trimming: 6 bases; junction bases outside the gene matches: 3. Germline V CDR1 and CDR2: KGHSH, LQKENI. CDR3 sequence (DNA): TGTGCCAGCTCACCAACGGACAGGCCTGAAGCTTTCTTT. This translates into CASSPTDRPEAFF.

CDR3: CASSPYNEQFF. DNA of the CDR3: TGTGCCAGCAGCCCTTACAATGAGCAGTTCTTC. This chain links TRBV16 with TRBJ2-1, with D unresolved. The germline V and J ends were trimmed by 4 bases and 4 bases, with 2 bases remaining between them. Germline CDR1 and CDR2: KGHSY and FQNENV. The CDR3 spans 11 residues.

V and J are TRBV4-1 and TRBJ2-7; D is unresolved. Germline lookup yields CDR1 MGHRA and CDR2 YSYEKL. This CDR3 is built from 15 residues. V shed 0 bases and J shed 5 bases, with 14 bases lying between them. This chain's CDR3 is CASSQDLDLLDEQYF. The DNA of the CDR3 is TGCGCCAGCAGCCAAGATCTAGACCTTCTGGACGAGCAGTACTTC.

The rearrangement joins TRBV4-1 to TRBJ2-5; possible D gene TRBD2, 6 bases. Germline CDR1 and CDR2: MGHRA and YSYEKL. The CDR3 totals 16 residues. Trimming took 1 base from V and 0 from J, leaving 12 bases between them. The DNA for the CDR3 is TGCGCCAGCAGCCAAGGCGCAGGGACTCACCAAGAGACCCAGTACTTC. Amino acid sequence: CASSQGAGTHQETQYF.

This clone was detected a few times. The chain joins TRBV6-6 to TRBJ2-7; 9 bases agree with TRBD1. The ends lost 0 bases at V and 8 bases at J; junction bases unmatched: 8. CDR1 MNHNY and CDR2 SVGAGI come from the germline V gene (reference sequence). The CDR3 has 15 residues. The CDR3 nucleotides read TGTGCCAGCAGTTACTCGACGGGGACAGGGATGAAGCAGTACTTC. This gives the protein CASSYSTGTGMKQYF.